This T cell receptor (beta chain) was sequenced for a study of T-cell memory formation after mild COVID-19. This clonotype was detected ten times or more. TCRdb reprocessed the 5' RACE reads via MiXCR and lists one record per CDR3 protein. Of almost 250,000 distinct CDR3 sequences in the sample, roughly 14% were seen once. Material for sequencing was PBMCs or a T cell subset sorted from them (not recorded which). The receptor comes from an adult woman who had mild COVID-19 (a few samples of this study predate the infection). Cell type and time point are not known.

The CDR3 is CASSLGQGASTGELFF. Here the CDR3 DNA reads TGCGCCAGCAGCTTGGGCCAGGGGGCCAGCACCGGGGAGCTGTTTTTT. This chain links TRBV5-1 with TRBJ2-2; 8 nucleotides agree with TRBD1. CDR3 length: 16 residues. Germline V gene sequence: CDR1 SGHRS, CDR2 YFSETQ. The V segment lost 0 bases and the J segment 4 bases; nucleotides outside the gene matches: 5.